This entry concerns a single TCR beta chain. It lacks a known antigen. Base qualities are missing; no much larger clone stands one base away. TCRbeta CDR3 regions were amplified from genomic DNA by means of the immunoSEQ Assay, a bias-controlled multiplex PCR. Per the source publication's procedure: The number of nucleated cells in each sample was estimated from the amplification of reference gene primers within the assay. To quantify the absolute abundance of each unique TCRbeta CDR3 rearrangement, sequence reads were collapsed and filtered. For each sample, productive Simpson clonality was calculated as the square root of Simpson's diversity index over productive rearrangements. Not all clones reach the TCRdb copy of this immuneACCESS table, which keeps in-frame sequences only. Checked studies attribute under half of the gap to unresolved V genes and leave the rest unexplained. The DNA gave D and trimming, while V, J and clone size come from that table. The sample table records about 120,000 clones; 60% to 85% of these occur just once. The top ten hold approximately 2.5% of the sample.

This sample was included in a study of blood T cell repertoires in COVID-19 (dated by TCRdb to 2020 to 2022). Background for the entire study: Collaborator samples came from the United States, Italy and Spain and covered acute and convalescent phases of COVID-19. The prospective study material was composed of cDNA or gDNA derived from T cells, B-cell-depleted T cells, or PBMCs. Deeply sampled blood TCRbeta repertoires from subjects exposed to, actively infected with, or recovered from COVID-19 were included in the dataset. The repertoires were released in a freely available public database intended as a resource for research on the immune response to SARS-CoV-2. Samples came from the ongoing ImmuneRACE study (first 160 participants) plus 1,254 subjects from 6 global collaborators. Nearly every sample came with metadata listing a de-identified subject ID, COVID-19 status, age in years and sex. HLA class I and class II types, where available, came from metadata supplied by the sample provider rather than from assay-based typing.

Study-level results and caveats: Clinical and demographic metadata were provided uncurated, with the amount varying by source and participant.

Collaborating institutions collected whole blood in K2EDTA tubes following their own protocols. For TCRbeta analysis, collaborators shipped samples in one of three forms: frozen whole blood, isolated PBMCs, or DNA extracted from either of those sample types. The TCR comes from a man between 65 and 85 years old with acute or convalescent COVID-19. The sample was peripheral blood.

The CDR3 loop reads CASSLRGARQETQYF. Here is the DNA: TGTGCCAGCAGCCTGCGGGGGGCCCGACAAGAGACCCAGTACTTC. The V gene is TRBV14 and the J gene is TRBJ2-5, with 8 bases in between that match TRBD2. Sequences SGHDN (CDR1) and FVKESK (CDR2) are obtained from the germline V gene. From cysteine to phenylalanine, the CDR3 is 15 amino acids long. Left in the record is the CDR3 DNA by itself, 45 bases read in frame from the first base. V lost 4 bases and J lost 2 bases, and the count of bases not matched to a germline gene is 6.